This TCR beta chain was sequenced during a study of blood T cell repertoires in COVID-19. This CDR3 region has 12 residues. The germline V gene has CDR1 SGHKS and CDR2 YYEKEE (reference sequence). The V and J ends lost 4 bases and 8 bases respectively, with 12 bases between them. In the authors' workflow: Estimated nucleated cell counts came from reference gene primer amplification. Method: immunoSEQ multiplex PCR; TCRdb's copy keeps in-frame clones and lacks some. V and J calls plus clone size are reproduced from that table; the DNA served to infer D and trimming. The sample carries approximately 440,000 clones, about 87% recorded once.

The sample taken for sequencing was peripheral blood. This clonotype originated in a woman aged 50 to 60 with COVID-19, enrolled during active disease. The rearrangement joins TRBV5-5 to TRBJ1-2; D gene uncertain. In nucleotides, the CDR3 is TGTGCCAGCAGCCCTAGAATGGCGGGCTACACCTTC. The encoded protein is CASSPRMAGYTF.